The rows below give T cell receptor beta chains drawn from one sample of a study of T cell responses to AZD1222 COVID-19 vaccine. The repertoire was sequenced with immunoSEQ multiplex PCR; TCRdb's copy has only in-frame clones and lacks some. The sample has 83,000 or so clones, 91% seen once; the top ten hold under 35%. This sample comprised peripheral blood, obtained 28 days after the second AZD1222 dose. These receptors all come from an adult who received the AZD1222 COVID-19 vaccine. Each CDR3 is given without its conserved first and last residue. The order of the fields is J gene, V gene, CDR3 protein.

TRBJ2-1 TRBV6-5 ASSSTGNEQF
TRBJ1-4 TRBV28 ASRAGTGRQKLF
TRBJ1-4 TRBV5-1 ASSRGGRGPEKLF
TRBJ2-1 TRBV19 ASSTGGPLF
TRBJ2-7 TRBV28 ASRLLPGQGVAEQY
TRBJ1-3 TRBV15 ATRRPSSGNTIY
TRBJ2-7 TRBV6-1 ASSEASRGIYEQY
TRBJ2-7 TRBV20-1 SASDGYSSYEQY
TRBJ2-3 TRBV7-2 ASSSGRSTDTQY
TRBJ2-7 TRBV7-2 ASSSLLGEQY
TRBJ1-6 TRBV6-5 ASKDQGQGVH
TRBJ2-7 TRBV6-5 ASSYSQGMNEQY
TRBJ1-1 TRBV16 ASSQLGSGTEAF
TRBJ1-1 TRBV28 ASRPDRGTEAF
TRBJ2-1 TRBV6-5 ASSYSEGDEQF
TRBJ2-2 TRBV7-6 ASSPQGGRHTGELF
TRBJ1-5 TRBV29-1 SVGRGPDQPQH
TRBJ2-1 TRBV10-3 ALLAGGSREQF
TRBJ2-1 TRBV9 ASSGGTGVNEQF
TRBJ2-7 TRBV7-7 ASSQGQGVGNEQY
TRBJ2-5 TRBV10-3 AITPDSQETQY
TRBJ1-2 TRBV5-5 ASSSPWGEDYGYT
TRBJ1-2 TRBV28 ASSLLTGAGGGYGYT
TRBJ2-1 TRBV25-1 ASSEPGYNEQF
TRBJ1-3 TRBV6-5 ASTPGGVLVDTIY